This T cell receptor beta chain was profiled in a study of blood T cell repertoires in COVID-19. TCRdb's table, derived via immunoSEQ multiplex PCR, lists solely in-frame clones and lacks some. The sample has roughly 220,000 clones, around 81% seen once. This CDR3 contains 16 residues. CDR1 and CDR2 (germline): LGHDT, YNNKEL (reference sequence). The J segment lost 6 bases and the V segment lost 2 bases, leaving 9 bases of the junction unmatched. This TCR derives from a young man with acute COVID-19. V is TRBV3-1 (or the pseudogene TRBV3-2) and J is TRBJ2-1, with 8 positions matching TRBD2. The sequenced material came from PBMCs or T cells enriched from blood (not recorded which). The CDR3, as DNA: TGTGCCAGCAGCCAAAGTGTCCCGGGGGGGCTCAATGAGCAGTTCTTC. Its protein is CASSQSVPGGLNEQFF.